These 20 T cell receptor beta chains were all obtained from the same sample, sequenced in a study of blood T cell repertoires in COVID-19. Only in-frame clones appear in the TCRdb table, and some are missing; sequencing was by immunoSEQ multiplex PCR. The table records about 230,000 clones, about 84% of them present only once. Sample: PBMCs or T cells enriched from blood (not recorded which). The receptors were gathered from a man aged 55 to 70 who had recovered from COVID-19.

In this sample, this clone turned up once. The CDR3 nucleotides read TGTGCCAGCAGAGGAGGGACAGGGGATGGCTACACCTTC. Amino acid sequence: CASRGGTGDGYTF. The chain has TRBV2 and TRBJ1-2, with 10 positions matching TRBD1. CDR3 length: 13 residues. CDR1 SNHLY and CDR2 FYNNEI come from the germline V gene. V lost 6 bases to trimming and J lost 6 bases; unmatched junction nucleotides: 4.

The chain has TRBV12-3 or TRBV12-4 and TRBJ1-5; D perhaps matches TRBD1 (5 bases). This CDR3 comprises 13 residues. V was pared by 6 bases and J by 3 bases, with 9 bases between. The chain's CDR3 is CASSPTANQPQHF. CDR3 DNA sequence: TGTGCCAGCAGCCCGACAGCCAATCAGCCCCAGCATTTT.

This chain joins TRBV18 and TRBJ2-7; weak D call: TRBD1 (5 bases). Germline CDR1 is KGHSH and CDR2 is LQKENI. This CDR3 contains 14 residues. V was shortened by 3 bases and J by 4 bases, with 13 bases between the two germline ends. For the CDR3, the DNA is TGTGCCAGCTCACCTGGACACCTCTTATACGAGCAGTACTTC. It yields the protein CASSPGHLLYEQYF.

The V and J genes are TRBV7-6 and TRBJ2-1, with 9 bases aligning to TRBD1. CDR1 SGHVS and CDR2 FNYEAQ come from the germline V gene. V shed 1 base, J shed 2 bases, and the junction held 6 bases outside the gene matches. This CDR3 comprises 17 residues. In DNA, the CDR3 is TGTGCCAGCAGCTTAGTTGACAGGGGGTCCGCCTACAATGAGCAGTTCTTC. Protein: CASSLVDRGSAYNEQFF.

For the CDR3, the DNA is TGTGCCAGCAGATCACAGGGAGTCTATGGCTACACCTTC. This encodes CASRSQGVYGYTF. This chain connects TRBV6-5 to TRBJ1-2; tentatively, D is TRBD1 (6 bases). Germline CDR1 MNHEY, CDR2 SVGAGI. The CDR3 runs to 13 residues. Trimming cost V 6 bases and J 4 bases, with 12 bases left between them.

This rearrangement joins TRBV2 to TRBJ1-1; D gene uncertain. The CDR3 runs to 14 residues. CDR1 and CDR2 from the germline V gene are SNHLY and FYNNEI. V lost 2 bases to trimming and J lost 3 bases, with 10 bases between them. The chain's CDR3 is CASSEPLAHTEAFF. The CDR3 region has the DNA TGTGCCAGCAGTGAACCGTTGGCCCACACTGAAGCTTTCTTT.

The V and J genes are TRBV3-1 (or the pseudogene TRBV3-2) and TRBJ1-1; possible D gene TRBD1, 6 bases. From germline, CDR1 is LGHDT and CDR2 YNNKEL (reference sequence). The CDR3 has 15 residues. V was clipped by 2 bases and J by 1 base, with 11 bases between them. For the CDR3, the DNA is TGTGCCAGCAGCCAACAAGGACAGCCGAACACTGAAGCTTTCTTT. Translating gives CASSQQGQPNTEAFF.

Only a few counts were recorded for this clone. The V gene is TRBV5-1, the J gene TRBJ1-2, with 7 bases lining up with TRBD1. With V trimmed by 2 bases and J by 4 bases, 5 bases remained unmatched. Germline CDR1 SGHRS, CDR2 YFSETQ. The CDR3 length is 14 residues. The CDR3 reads CASSFTGQTYGYTF. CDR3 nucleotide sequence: TGCGCCAGCAGCTTCACGGGACAGACCTATGGCTACACCTTC.

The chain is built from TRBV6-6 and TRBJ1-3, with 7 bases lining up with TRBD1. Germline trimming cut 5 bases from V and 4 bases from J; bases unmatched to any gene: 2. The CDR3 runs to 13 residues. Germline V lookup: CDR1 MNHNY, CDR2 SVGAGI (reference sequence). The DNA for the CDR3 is TGTGCCAGCAGTACAGGGGCAGGAAACACCATATATTTT. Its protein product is CASSTGAGNTIYF.

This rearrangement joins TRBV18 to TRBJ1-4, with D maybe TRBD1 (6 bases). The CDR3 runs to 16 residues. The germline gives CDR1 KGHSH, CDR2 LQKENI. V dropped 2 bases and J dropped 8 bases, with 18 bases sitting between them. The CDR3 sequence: CASSPYAGGSEEKLFF. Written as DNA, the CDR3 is TGTGCCAGCTCACCATACGCGGGGGGCTCGGAAGAAAAACTGTTTTTT.

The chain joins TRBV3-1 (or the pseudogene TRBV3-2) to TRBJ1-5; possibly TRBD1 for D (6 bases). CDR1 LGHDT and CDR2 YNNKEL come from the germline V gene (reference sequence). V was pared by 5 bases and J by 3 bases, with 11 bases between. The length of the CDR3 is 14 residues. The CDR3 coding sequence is TGTGCCAGCAGCATTACAGGGTTCAATCAGCCCCAGCATTTT. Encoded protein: CASSITGFNQPQHF.

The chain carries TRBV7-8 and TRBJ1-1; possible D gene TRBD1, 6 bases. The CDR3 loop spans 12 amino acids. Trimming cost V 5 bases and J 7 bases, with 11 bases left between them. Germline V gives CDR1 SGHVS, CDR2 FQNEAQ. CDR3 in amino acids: CASSPGAGEAFF. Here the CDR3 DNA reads TGTGCCAGCAGCCCAGGGGCCGGTGAAGCTTTCTTT. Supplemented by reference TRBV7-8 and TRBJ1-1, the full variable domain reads GAGVSQSPRYKVAKRGQDVALRCDPISGHVSLFWYQQALGQGPEFLTYFQNEAQLDKSGLPSDRFFAERPEGSVSTLKIQRTQQEDSAVYLCASSPGAGEAFFGQGTRLTVV.

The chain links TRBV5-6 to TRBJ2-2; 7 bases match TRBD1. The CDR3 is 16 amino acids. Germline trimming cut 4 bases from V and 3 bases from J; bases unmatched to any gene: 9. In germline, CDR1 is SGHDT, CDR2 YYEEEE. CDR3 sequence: CASSAQTGFYTGELFF. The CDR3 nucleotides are TGTGCCAGCAGCGCCCAGACAGGGTTCTACACCGGGGAGCTGTTTTTT.

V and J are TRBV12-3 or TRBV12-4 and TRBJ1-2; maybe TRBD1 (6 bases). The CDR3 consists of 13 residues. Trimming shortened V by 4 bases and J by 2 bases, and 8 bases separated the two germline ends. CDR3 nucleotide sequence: TGTGCCAGCAGTTACAGGGAAAACTATGGCTACACCTTC. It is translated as CASSYRENYGYTF.

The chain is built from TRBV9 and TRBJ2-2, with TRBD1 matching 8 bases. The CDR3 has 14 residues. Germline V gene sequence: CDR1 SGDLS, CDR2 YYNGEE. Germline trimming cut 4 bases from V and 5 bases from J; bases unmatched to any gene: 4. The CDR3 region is CASSPGTGTGELFF. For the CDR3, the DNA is TGTGCCAGCAGCCCGGGGACAGGAACCGGGGAGCTGTTTTTT.

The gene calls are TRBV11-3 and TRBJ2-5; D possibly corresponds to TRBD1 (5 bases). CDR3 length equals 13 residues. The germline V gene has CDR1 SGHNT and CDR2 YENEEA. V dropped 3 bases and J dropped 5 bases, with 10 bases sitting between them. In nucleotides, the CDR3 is TGTGCCAGCAGCTTGCAGGGTCGGGAGACCCAGTACTTC. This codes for CASSLQGRETQYF.

The DNA for the CDR3 is TGTGCCAGCAGGGGACAGGGGAAGGTGGGAAACACCATATATTTT. This encodes CASRGQGKVGNTIYF. The V call is TRBV2, the J call TRBJ1-3; 10 nucleotides align to TRBD1. Germline V gene lookup returns CDR1 SNHLY and CDR2 FYNNEI. The junction had 6 bases not matched to a gene; V was cut back by 6 bases and J by 4 bases. The CDR3 length is 15 residues.

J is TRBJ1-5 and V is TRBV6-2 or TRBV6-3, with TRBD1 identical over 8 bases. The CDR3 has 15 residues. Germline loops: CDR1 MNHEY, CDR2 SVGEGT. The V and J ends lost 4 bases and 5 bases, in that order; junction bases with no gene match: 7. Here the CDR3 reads CASSSPTGDYQPQHF. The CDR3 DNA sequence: TGTGCCAGCAGTTCGCCGACAGGGGACTATCAGCCCCAGCATTTT.

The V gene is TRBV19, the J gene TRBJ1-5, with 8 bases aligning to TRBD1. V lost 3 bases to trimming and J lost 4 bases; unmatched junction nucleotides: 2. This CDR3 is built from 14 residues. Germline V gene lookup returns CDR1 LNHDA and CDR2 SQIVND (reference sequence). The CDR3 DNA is TGTGCCAGTAGTATTAGGGACAGGAATCAGCCCCAGCATTTT. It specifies CASSIRDRNQPQHF.

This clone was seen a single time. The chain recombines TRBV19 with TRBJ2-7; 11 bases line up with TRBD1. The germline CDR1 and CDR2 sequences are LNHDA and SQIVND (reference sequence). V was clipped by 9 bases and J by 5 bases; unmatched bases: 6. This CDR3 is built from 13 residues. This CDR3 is CASRDRGNDEQYF. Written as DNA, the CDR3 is TGTGCCAGCCGGGACAGGGGGAATGACGAGCAGTACTTC.